These 11 T cell receptor beta chains came from one sample sequenced in a study of blood T cell repertoires in COVID-19. Assay used: immunoSEQ multiplex PCR; TCRdb lists only in-frame clones, some missing. The table shows roughly 280,000 clones, with just under 90% occurring only once. Specimen: PBMCs or T cells enriched from blood (not recorded which). The receptor set was obtained from a woman aged 60-70 years who had recovered from COVID-19.

V and J are TRBV27 and TRBJ1-6; D might be TRBD1 (5 bases). CDR1 MNHEY and CDR2 SMNVEV come from the germline V gene (reference sequence). The V and J ends lost 6 bases and 8 bases respectively, with 23 bases between them. The CDR3 contains 17 residues. The CDR3 sequence is CASSQRAHGGTYSPLHF. DNA for the CDR3: TGTGCCAGCAGCCAAAGGGCCCACGGGGGGACGTATTCACCCCTCCACTTT.

The chain employs TRBV6-1 and TRBJ1-6; 7 bases align to TRBD1. V lost 2 bases and J lost 11; bases outside the gene matches: 12. This CDR3 is built from 16 residues. The germline V gene encodes CDR1 MNHNS and CDR2 SASEGT. CDR3: CASSETPMGQLAPLHF. Here the CDR3 DNA reads TGTGCCAGCAGTGAAACCCCAATGGGACAGTTGGCACCCCTCCACTTT.

J is TRBJ2-6 and V is TRBV7-9, with 10 nucleotides matching TRBD1. The germline V gene has CDR1 SEHNR and CDR2 FQNEAQ (reference sequence). The CDR3 runs to 18 residues. V shed 5 bases and J 1 base; nucleotides not matched to a gene: 8. The CDR3 is CASSGDRGRRSGANVLTF. CDR3 bases: TGTGCCAGCAGCGGCGACAGGGGGCGTAGGTCTGGGGCCAACGTCCTGACTTTC.

V is TRBV9 and J is TRBJ1-1; the match to TRBD1 covers 7 bases. CDR3 length equals 14 residues. Trimming at V came to 4 bases and at J to 7 bases, leaving 10 bases not matched to a gene. CDR1 and CDR2 from the germline V gene are SGDLS and YYNGEE. The CDR3 DNA sequence: TGTGCCAGCAGCACACTACAGGGGTGGGATGAAGCTTTCTTT. This sequence encodes CASSTLQGWDEAFF.

This chain uses TRBV28 with TRBJ1-2, with 10 bases lining up with TRBD1. J was trimmed by 7 bases and V by 4 bases; bases with no gene match: 6. This CDR3 region has 14 residues. The germline V gene encodes CDR1 MDHEN and CDR2 SYDVKM. The CDR3 region is CASSSGQGGPGYTF. CDR3 in DNA: TGTGCCAGCAGTTCCGGACAGGGGGGCCCTGGCTACACCTTC.

This clone was counted ten times or more. V gene TRBV2 combines with J gene TRBJ1-1, with D possibly TRBD1 on 6 matching bases. This CDR3 is 14 amino acids long. V shed 0 bases and J shed 3 bases, with 8 bases lying between them. The germline CDR1 and CDR2 sequences are SNHLY and FYNNEI. CDR3 sequence: CASSEAGTYTEAFF. CDR3 in DNA: TGTGCCAGCAGTGAAGCCGGGACATACACTGAAGCTTTCTTT.

The chain combines TRBV21-1 with TRBJ2-5; the table assigns TRBD1, which was not confirmed against the DNA. TRBV21-1 is reported as a pseudogene. The CDR3 sequence is 21 residues long. CDR3 coding DNA: TGTGCCAGCAGCAAGGAAATGGAGTGGACGGTTGGGACAGTACCTCTAGAGACCCAGTACTTC. Translating gives CASSKEMEWTVGTVPLETQYF.

J is TRBJ1-2 and V is TRBV20-1, with 7 bases that match TRBD1. The CDR3 is made up of 11 amino acids. CDR1 DFQATT and CDR2 SNEGSKA come from the germline V gene (reference sequence). The trim removed 6 bases at V and 4 bases at J, leaving 2 bases unmatched. CDR3 region: CSATGSYGYTF. The CDR3 DNA reads as TGCAGTGCGACAGGGTCCTATGGCTACACCTTC.

V is TRBV28 and J is TRBJ2-2; TRBD2 agrees at 7 bases. V dropped 2 bases and J dropped 3; count of bases not matched to a gene: 3. The CDR3 is 15 residues long. Germline V CDR1 and CDR2: MDHEN, SYDVKM. The chain's CDR3 is CASSLTRGDTGELFF. DNA of the CDR3: TGTGCCAGCAGTTTAACTCGGGGGGACACCGGGGAGCTGTTTTTT.

The chain links TRBV2 to TRBJ1-5, with unresolved D. CDR3 length: 16 residues. The V and J ends lost 4 bases and 2 bases respectively, with 15 bases between them. Per germline, CDR1 SNHLY and CDR2 FYNNEI. CDR3 in DNA: TGTGCCAGCAGTGGAATTGCGGCCGCGGGCAATCAGCCCCAGCATTTT. Its translation: CASSGIAAAGNQPQHF.

This clone showed up just a few times. The chain carries TRBV23-1 and TRBJ2-7; 8 bases are shared with TRBD1. TRBV23-1 is assigned to the ORF class and has an uncertain function. This CDR3 contains 14 residues. V gave up 8 bases and J gave up 3 bases; unmatched junction bases: 9. The CDR3 DNA follows: TGCGCCAGCGACCCCCGGGACAGGAGCTACGAGCAGTACTTC. Translating it yields CASDPRDRSYEQYF.